This TCR beta chain originates from a study of cytomegalovirus exposure and HLA in healthy donors. Study-wide results and limits: Earlier analysis found most TCR beta V segments productive about 87% or about 30% of the time.

Only a few counts were recorded for this clone. What it binds is not known. PCR primers comprised 60 Vbeta and 13 Jbeta primers. In the source study's methods: Among the unique TCR beta chains that a later analysis counted, 70 million to 85 million in all, around 11 million were shared. Here immunoSEQ multiplex PCR was the method, and the copy in TCRdb shows in-frame clones only, minus some. V, J and clone size derive from that table, while D and trimming were established from the DNA sequence. The table records about 140,000 clones, about a tenth of them present only once. The CDR3 has 15 residues. Germline-derived CDR1 and CDR2 are LGHNA and YSLEER. V dropped 4 bases and J dropped 10; count of bases not matched to a gene: 15.

This sequence joins TRBV4-3 and TRBJ1-1, with TRBD1 identical over 7 bases. The receptor was derived from a male donor in good health and CMV-seronegative. The source material was PBMCs. The CDR3 coding sequence is TGCGCCAGCAGCCTCTTAACAGGGGTCGGTACCGGAGCTTTCTTT. It translates to CASSLLTGVGTGAFF.